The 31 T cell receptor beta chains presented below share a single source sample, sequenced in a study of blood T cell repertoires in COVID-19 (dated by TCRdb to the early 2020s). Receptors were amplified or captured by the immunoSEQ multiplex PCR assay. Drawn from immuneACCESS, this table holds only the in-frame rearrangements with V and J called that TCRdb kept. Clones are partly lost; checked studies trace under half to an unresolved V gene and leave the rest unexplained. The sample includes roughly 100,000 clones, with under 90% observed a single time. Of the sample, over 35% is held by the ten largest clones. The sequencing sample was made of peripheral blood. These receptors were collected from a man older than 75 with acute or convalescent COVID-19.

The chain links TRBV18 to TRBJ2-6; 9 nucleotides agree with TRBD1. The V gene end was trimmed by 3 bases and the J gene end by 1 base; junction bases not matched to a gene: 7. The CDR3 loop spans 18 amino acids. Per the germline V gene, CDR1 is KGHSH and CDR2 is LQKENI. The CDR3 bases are TGTGCCAGCTCACCTCTGACAGGGGGGCGGTCTGGGGCCAACGTCCTGACTTTC. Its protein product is CASSPLTGGRSGANVLTF.

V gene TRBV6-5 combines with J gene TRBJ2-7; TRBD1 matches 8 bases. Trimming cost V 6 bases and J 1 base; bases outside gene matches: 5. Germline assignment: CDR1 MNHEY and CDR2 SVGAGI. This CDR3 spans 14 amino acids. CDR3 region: CASSLDRVSYEQYF. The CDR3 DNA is TGTGCCAGCAGCCTGGACAGGGTATCCTACGAGCAGTACTTC.

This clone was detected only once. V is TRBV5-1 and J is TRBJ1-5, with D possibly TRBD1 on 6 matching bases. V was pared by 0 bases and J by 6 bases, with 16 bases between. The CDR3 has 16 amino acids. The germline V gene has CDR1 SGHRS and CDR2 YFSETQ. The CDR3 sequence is CASSLDVRGAGQPQHF. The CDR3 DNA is TGCGCCAGCAGCTTGGACGTCAGGGGCGCGGGTCAGCCCCAGCATTTT.

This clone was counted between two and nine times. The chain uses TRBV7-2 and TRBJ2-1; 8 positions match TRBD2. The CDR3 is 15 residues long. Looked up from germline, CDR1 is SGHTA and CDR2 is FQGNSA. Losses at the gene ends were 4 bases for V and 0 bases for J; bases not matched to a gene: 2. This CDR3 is CASSYSGTSYNEQFF. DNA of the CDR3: TGTGCCAGCAGCTATAGCGGGACCTCCTACAATGAGCAGTTCTTC.

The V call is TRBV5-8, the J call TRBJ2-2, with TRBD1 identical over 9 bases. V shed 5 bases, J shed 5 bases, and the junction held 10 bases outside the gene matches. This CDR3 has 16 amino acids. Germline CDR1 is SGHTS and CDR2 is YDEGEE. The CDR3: CASRAGQGERTGELFF. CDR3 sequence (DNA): TGTGCCAGCAGGGCGGGACAGGGAGAACGGACCGGGGAGCTGTTTTTT.

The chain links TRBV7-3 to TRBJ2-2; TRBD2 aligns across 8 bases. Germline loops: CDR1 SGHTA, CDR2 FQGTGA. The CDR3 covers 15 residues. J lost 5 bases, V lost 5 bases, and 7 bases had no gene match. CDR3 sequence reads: CASSQSGSGTGELFF. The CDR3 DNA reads TGTGCCAGCAGCCAAAGCGGGAGTGGGACCGGGGAGCTGTTTTTT.

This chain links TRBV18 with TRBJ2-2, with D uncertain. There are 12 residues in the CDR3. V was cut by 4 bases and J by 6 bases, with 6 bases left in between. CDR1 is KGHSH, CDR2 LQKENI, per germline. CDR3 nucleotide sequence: TGTGCCAGCTCACACCCGGCCGGGGAGCTGTTTTTT. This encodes CASSHPAGELFF.

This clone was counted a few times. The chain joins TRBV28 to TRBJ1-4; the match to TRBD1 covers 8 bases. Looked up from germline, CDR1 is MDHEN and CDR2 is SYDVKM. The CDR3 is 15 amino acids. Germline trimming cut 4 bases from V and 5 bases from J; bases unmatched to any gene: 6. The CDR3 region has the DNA TGTGCCAGCAGTTCCCCCCGGACAGGGAATGAAAAACTGTTTTTT. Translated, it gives CASSSPRTGNEKLFF.

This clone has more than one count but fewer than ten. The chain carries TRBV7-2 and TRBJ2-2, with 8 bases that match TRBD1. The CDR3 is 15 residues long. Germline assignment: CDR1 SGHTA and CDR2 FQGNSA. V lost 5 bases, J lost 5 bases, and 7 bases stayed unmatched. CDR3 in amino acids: CASSPGGAGTGELFF. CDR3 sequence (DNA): TGTGCCAGCAGCCCAGGGGGCGCGGGGACCGGGGAGCTGTTTTTT.

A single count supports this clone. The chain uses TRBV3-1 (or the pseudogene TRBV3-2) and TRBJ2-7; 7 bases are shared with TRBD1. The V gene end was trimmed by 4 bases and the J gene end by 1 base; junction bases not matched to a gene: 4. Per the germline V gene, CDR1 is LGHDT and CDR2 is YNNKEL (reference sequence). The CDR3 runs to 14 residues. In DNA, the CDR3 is TGTGCCAGCAGCCCCCGGGACAGATCCTACGAGCAGTACTTC. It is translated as CASSPRDRSYEQYF.

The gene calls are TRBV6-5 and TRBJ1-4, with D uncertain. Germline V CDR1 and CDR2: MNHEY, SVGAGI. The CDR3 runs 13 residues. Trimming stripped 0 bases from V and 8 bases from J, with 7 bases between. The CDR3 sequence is CASSYSRLEKLFF. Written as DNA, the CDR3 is TGTGCCAGCAGTTACTCGCGTCTAGAAAAACTGTTTTTT.

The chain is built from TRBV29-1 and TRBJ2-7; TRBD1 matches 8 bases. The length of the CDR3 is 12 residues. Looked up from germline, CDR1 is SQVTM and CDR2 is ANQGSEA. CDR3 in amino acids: CRVRQGADEQYF. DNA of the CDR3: TGCAGGGTCCGGCAGGGGGCGGACGAGCAGTACTTC.

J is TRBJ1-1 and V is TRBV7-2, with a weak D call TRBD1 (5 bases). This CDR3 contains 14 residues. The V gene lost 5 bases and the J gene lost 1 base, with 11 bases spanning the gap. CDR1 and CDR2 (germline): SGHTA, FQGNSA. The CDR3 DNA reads TGTGCCAGCAGCCAATTAACAGGGAACACTGAAGCTTTCTTT. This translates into CASSQLTGNTEAFF.

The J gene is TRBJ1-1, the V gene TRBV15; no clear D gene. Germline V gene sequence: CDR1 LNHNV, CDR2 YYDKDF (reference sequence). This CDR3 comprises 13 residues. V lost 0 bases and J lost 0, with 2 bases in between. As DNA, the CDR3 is TGTGCCACCAGCAGAGACTTGAACACTGAAGCTTTCTTT. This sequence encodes CATSRDLNTEAFF.

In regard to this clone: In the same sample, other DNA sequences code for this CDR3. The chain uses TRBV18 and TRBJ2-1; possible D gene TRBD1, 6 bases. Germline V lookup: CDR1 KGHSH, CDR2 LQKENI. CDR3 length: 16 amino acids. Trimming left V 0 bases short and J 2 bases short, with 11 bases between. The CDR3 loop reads CASSPPGGGPYNEQFF. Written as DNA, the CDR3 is TGTGCCAGCTCACCACCTGGGGGCGGCCCCTACAATGAGCAGTTCTTC. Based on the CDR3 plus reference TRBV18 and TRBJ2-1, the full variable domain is NAGVMQNPRHLVRRRGQEARLRCSPMKGHSHVYWYRQLPEEGLKFMVYLQKENIIDESGMPKERFSAEFPKEGPSILRIQQVVRGDSAAYFCASSPPGGGPYNEQFFGPGTRLTVL.

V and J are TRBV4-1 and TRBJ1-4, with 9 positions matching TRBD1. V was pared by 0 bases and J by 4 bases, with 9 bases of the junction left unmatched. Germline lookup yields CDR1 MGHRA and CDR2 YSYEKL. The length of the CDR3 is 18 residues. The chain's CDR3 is CASSQDLIRTGDNEKLFF. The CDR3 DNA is TGCGCCAGCAGCCAAGATCTTATAAGGACAGGGGATAATGAAAAACTGTTTTTT.

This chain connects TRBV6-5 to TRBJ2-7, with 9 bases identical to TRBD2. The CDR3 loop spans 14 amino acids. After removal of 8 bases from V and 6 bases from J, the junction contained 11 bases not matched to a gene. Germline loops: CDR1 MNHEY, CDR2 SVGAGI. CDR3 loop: CASGPGLALSEQYF. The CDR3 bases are TGTGCCAGCGGTCCGGGACTAGCTCTATCCGAGCAGTACTTC.

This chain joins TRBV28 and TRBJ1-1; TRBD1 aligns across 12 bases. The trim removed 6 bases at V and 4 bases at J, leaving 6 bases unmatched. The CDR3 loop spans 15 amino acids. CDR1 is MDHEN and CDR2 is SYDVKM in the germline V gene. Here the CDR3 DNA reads TGTGCCAGCAGGAGCCGGGACAGGGGGCTCACTGAAGCTTTCTTT. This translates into CASRSRDRGLTEAFF.

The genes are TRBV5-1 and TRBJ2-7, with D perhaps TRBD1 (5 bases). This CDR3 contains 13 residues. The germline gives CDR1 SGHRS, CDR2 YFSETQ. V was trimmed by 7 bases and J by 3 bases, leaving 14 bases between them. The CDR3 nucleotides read TGCGCCAGCCGACAGTTGGGCGTCTACGAGCAGTACTTC. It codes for CASRQLGVYEQYF.

CDR3 residues: CASSLGDRGDTQYF. Written as DNA, the CDR3 is TGTGCCAGCAGTTTAGGAGATCGGGGTGATACGCAGTATTTT. The chain combines TRBV28 with TRBJ2-3; a weak D match, TRBD2 (5 bases). V was cut by 2 bases and J by 6 bases, with 12 bases left in between. CDR3 length equals 14 residues. Germline V CDR1 and CDR2: MDHEN, SYDVKM.

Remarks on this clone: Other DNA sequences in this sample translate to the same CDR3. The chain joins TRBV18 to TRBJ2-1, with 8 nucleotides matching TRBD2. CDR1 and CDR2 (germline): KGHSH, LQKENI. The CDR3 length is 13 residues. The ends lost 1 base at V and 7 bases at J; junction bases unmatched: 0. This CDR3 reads CASSPLAGNEQFF. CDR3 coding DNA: TGTGCCAGCTCACCACTAGCGGGAAATGAGCAGTTCTTC.

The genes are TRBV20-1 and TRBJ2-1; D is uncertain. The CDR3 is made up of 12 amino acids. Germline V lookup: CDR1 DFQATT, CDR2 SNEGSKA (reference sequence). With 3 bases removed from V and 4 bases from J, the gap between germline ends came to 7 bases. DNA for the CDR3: TGCAGTGCTAGTGAGTTATACAATGAGCAGTTCTTC. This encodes CSASELYNEQFF.

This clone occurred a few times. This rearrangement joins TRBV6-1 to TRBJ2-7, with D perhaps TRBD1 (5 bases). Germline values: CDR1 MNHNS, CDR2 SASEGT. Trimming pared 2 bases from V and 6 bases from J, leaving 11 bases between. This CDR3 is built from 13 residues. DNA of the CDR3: TGTGCCAGCAGTGAAAGGGGCCGAGGCGAGCAGTACTTC. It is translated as CASSERGRGEQYF.

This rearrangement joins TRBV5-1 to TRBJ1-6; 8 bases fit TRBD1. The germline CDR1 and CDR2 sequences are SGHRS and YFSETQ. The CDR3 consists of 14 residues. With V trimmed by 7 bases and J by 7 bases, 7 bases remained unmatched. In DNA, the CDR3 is TGCGCCAGCTGGACAGGGCTTTTCAATTCACCCCTCCACTTT. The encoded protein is CASWTGLFNSPLHF.

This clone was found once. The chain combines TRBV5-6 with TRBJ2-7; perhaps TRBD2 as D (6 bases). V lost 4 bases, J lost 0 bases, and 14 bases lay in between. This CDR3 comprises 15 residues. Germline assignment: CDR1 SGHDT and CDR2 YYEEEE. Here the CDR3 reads CASSETAGPSYEQYF. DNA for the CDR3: TGTGCCAGCAGCGAGACCGCGGGACCCTCCTACGAGCAGTACTTC.

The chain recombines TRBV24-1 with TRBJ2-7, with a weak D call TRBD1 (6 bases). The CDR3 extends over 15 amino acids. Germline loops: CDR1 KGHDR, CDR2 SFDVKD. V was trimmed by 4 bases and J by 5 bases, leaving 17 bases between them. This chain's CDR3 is CATSDRSLGADEQYF. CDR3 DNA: TGTGCCACCAGTGACCGCAGCCTGGGGGCGGACGAGCAGTACTTC.

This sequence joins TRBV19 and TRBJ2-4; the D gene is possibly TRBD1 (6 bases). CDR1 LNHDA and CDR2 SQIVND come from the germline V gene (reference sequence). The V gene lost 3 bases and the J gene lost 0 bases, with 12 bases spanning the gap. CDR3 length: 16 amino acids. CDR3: CASSMDSILAKNIQYF. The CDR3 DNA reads TGTGCCAGTAGTATGGACAGCATACTAGCCAAAAACATTCAGTACTTC.

DNA for the CDR3: TGCAGCGTTACCGGGACTAGCGGGAGCACAGATACGCAGTATTTT. Residues: CSVTGTSGSTDTQYF. The chain employs TRBV29-1 and TRBJ2-3, with 12 bases identical to TRBD2. The germline V gene encodes CDR1 SQVTM and CDR2 ANQGSEA. The V gene end was trimmed by 5 bases and the J gene end by 0 bases; junction bases not matched to a gene: 3. The length of the CDR3 is 15 residues.

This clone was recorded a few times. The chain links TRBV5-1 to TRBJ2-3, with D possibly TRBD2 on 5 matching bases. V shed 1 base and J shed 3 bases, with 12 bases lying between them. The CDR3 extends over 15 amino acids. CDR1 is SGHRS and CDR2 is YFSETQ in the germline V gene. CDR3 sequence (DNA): TGCGCCAGCAGCTTGAACGGGAATCCAACAGATACGCAGTATTTT. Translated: CASSLNGNPTDTQYF.

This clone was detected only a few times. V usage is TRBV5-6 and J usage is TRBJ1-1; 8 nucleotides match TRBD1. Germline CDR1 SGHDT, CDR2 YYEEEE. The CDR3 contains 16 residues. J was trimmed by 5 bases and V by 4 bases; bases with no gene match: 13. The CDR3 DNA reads TGTGCCAGCAGCCCCCCAGCCGCGGACAGGGAAACTGAAGCTTTCTTT. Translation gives CASSPPAADRETEAFF.

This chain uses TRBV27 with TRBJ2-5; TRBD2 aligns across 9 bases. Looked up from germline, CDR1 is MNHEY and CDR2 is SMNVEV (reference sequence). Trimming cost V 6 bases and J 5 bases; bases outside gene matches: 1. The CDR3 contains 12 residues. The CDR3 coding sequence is TGTGCCAGCAGGGCGGGGGGGGAGACCCAGTACTTC. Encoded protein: CASRAGGETQYF.